The 5 T cell receptor beta chains reported below all come from one sample, sequenced in a study of shared clonotypes between healthy human individuals. TCRdb's copy holds only in-frame clones and misses some; the assay was immunoSEQ multiplex PCR. Of 2 million to 2.5 million clones detected, more than 85% appear once; the ten largest clones hold 0.39%. The specimen sequenced was naive CD4+ T cells from PBMCs. Subset noted: CD45RA+ positively selected. All receptors come from a man between 18 and 29 years old in good health. Some clones in this sample may be carry-over from other donors' samples.

The CDR3 nucleotides are TGTGCCAGCACCAGGACAAAGGTGAACACCGGGGAGCTGTTTTTT. As protein: CASTRTKVNTGELFF. The chain recombines TRBV6-1 with TRBJ2-2; tentatively, D is TRBD1 (5 bases). The CDR3 extends over 15 amino acids. Germline CDR1 and CDR2: MNHNS and SASEGT. The V and J ends lost 7 bases and 1 base respectively, with 13 bases between them.

The chain has TRBV6-1 and TRBJ2-7, with D maybe TRBD2 (6 bases). The V end lost 3 bases, the J end lost 6 bases, and 15 bases lay between the germline ends. Germline CDR1 is MNHNS and CDR2 is SASEGT. This CDR3 comprises 14 residues. The CDR3 bases are TGTGCCAGCAGTGAGCTATTAGCCGGGGGCGAGCAGTACTTC. Amino acid sequence: CASSELLAGGEQYF.

This chain uses TRBV14 with TRBJ1-2; 7 positions match TRBD1. Trimming took 1 base from V and 8 from J; bases not matched to a gene: 10. Germline CDR1 is SGHDN and CDR2 is FVKESK. CDR3 length equals 15 residues. CDR3 residues: CASSQGVGGQLGYTF. For the CDR3, the DNA is TGTGCCAGCAGCCAAGGGGTCGGGGGACAGCTGGGCTACACCTTC.

This clone was observed once. The chain joins TRBV11-2 to TRBJ2-7, with 12 bases that match TRBD2. V lost 0 bases, J lost 7 bases, and 4 bases stayed unmatched. Germline V gene sequence: CDR1 SGHAT, CDR2 FQNNGV. The CDR3 sequence is 15 residues long. CDR3 sequence: CASSLDWTSGKEQYF. The CDR3, as DNA: TGTGCCAGCAGCTTAGATTGGACTAGCGGGAAGGAGCAGTACTTC.

This clone was seen once. The J gene is TRBJ1-1, the V gene TRBV7-2; 7 bases map to TRBD1. The CDR3 loop spans 16 amino acids. The trim removed 1 base at V and 0 bases at J, leaving 5 bases unmatched. The V gene's germline CDR1 is SGHTA and CDR2 FQGNSA. CDR3 sequence reads: CASSLVPGGLNTEAFF. Written as DNA, the CDR3 is TGTGCCAGCAGCTTAGTACCAGGGGGGTTGAACACTGAAGCTTTCTTT.